The clone carrying this T cell receptor beta chain came up a few times. The data stem from a study of identical twins. TCRdb reanalysed the 5' RACE reads using MiXCR and keeps one entry per CDR3 protein. The table has 500,000 or so distinct CDR3 sequences, roughly a fifth seen once. V was trimmed by 0 bases and J by 6 bases, leaving 5 bases between them. The CDR3 has 13 residues. Germline CDR1 is ENHRY and CDR2 is SYGVKD. The same specimen was also included in a second study, on T cells expressing NK-cell markers.

The TCR was taken from a young woman in good health. This chain links TRBV10-3 with TRBJ2-2; unclear D gene. The specimen was CD4+ T cells sorted from blood. The CDR3 spells CAISESSSGELFF. CDR3 nucleotide sequence: TGTGCCATCAGTGAGTCGTCCTCCGGGGAGCTGTTTTTT.